Following are 24 T cell receptor beta chains from one sample sequenced in a study of T cell clones after liver transplantation. The assay was immunoSEQ multiplex PCR, and TCRdb's table has in-frame clones only and misses some. The data show about 9,100 clones, with about three quarters seen just once and under 20% held by the top ten. This sample comprised CD8+ T cells from blood, obtained before liver transplant. The source of these receptors is a human donor who received a liver transplant.

The chain has TRBV9 and TRBJ2-1; 8 nucleotides align to TRBD1. The length of the CDR3 is 17 residues. After removal of 4 bases from V and 3 bases from J, the junction contained 12 bases not matched to a gene. Germline V gene lookup returns CDR1 SGDLS and CDR2 YYNGEE. This chain's CDR3 is CASSSRPGQGYYNEQFF. The CDR3 bases are TGTGCCAGCAGCTCGAGACCCGGACAGGGTTACTACAATGAGCAGTTCTTC.

This chain joins TRBV7-6 and TRBJ1-3; 7 bases align to TRBD1. From germline, CDR1 is SGHVS and CDR2 FNYEAQ. CDR3 length: 17 amino acids. V was pared by 7 bases and J by 3 bases, with 15 bases of the junction left unmatched. CDR3 amino acids: CASTPEGGGLLGNTIYF. Here the CDR3 DNA reads TGTGCCAGCACCCCCGAAGGGGGCGGACTCCTTGGAAACACCATATATTTT.

The chain has TRBV2 and TRBJ2-1, with TRBD2 matching 7 bases. This CDR3 contains 15 residues. V was pared by 4 bases and J by 4 bases, with 7 bases of the junction left unmatched. Germline loops: CDR1 SNHLY, CDR2 FYNNEI. The CDR3 region is CASSVDGGGYNEQFF. DNA for the CDR3: TGTGCCAGCAGTGTGGACGGGGGAGGGTACAATGAGCAGTTCTTC.

The J gene is TRBJ2-3, the V gene TRBV7-8; maybe TRBD2 (5 bases). The CDR3 consists of 12 residues. Germline CDR1 and CDR2: SGHVS and FQNEAQ. V was pared by 5 bases and J by 7 bases, with 10 bases between. As DNA, the CDR3 is TGTGCCAGCAGCCCCGGGGTCAATACGCAGTATTTT. Its protein product is CASSPGVNTQYF.

The chain combines TRBV5-1 with TRBJ2-7; D might be TRBD2 (6 bases). The V and J ends lost 2 bases and 5 bases respectively, with 14 bases between them. CDR3 length: 14 amino acids. Germline CDR1 and CDR2: SGHRS and YFSETQ. In nucleotides, the CDR3 is TGCGCCAGCAGCTTCGATGGGACGGGAGACGAGCAGTACTTC. Its translation is CASSFDGTGDEQYF.

Within the sample, this clone is medium-sized. This chain links TRBV2 with TRBJ2-1, with D possibly TRBD1 on 8 matching bases. This CDR3 is built from 15 residues. Germline V gene data show CDR1 as SNHLY and CDR2 as FYNNEI. V was clipped by 5 bases and J by 5 bases, with 16 bases between them. The CDR3 DNA reads as TGTGCCAGCAGTAGTCCAACAGGGGGGGACAATGAGCAGTTCTTC. Translation: CASSSPTGGDNEQFF.

The chain combines TRBV7-6 with TRBJ1-4, with unresolved D. Germline V gene sequence: CDR1 SGHVS, CDR2 FNYEAQ. This CDR3 contains 14 residues. V lost 1 base and J 6 bases, leaving 9 bases between the germline ends. The CDR3 reads CASSLGSVDEKLFF. For the CDR3, the DNA is TGTGCCAGCAGCTTAGGGTCTGTCGATGAAAAACTGTTTTTT.

The CDR3 spells CASARGWGYNNEQFF. The CDR3 DNA sequence: TGTGCCAGCGCCCGAGGGTGGGGGTATAACAATGAGCAGTTCTTC. This chain links TRBV19 with TRBJ2-1; D assignment may be TRBD1 or TRBD2 (5 bases each). In germline, CDR1 is LNHDA, CDR2 SQIVND (reference sequence). With 9 bases removed from V and 5 bases from J, the gap between germline ends came to 20 bases. The CDR3 is 15 residues long. The full variable domain, rest sourced from reference TRBV19 and TRBJ2-1, is DGGITQSPKYLFRKEGQNVTLSCEQNLNHDAMYWYRQDPGQGLRLIYYSQIVNDFQKGDIAEGYSVSREKKESFPLTVTSAQKNPTAFYLCASARGWGYNNEQFFGPGTRLTVL.

This clone was recorded a few times. The rearrangement links TRBV21-1 to TRBJ1-1. TRBV21-1 is described as a pseudogene. The CDR3 spans 16 residues. This CDR3 is CASRLTEGRGNTEAFF. In DNA, the CDR3 is TGTGCCAGCAGACTAACCGAGGGGAGGGGAAACACTGAAGCTTTCTTT.

J is TRBJ2-7 and V is TRBV7-3, with 13 bases identical to TRBD2. This CDR3 has 15 residues. Germline V CDR1 and CDR2: SGHTA, FQGTGA. Germline trimming cut 5 bases from V and 6 bases from J; bases unmatched to any gene: 7. CDR3 coding DNA: TGTGCCAGCAGCCCCTCCGGGACTAGCGGGGTCGAGCAGTACTTC. The encoded protein is CASSPSGTSGVEQYF.

V and J are TRBV28 and TRBJ2-1; D is possibly TRBD1 or TRBD2 (5 bases each). CDR1 is MDHEN and CDR2 is SYDVKM in the germline V gene. The CDR3 sequence is 15 residues long. V was cut by 2 bases and J by 7 bases, with 15 bases left in between. The CDR3 sequence: CASSLRGPKRNEQFF. The CDR3 DNA reads as TGTGCCAGCAGTTTACGGGGACCAAAGAGGAATGAGCAGTTCTTC.

This clone was recorded a few times. The rearrangement joins TRBV4-1 to TRBJ2-7, with 7 bases that match TRBD2. Germline-derived CDR1 and CDR2 are MGHRA and YSYEKL. Unmatched junction bases numbered 9, after V lost 1 base and J lost 6 bases. CDR3 length: 15 amino acids. Written as DNA, the CDR3 is TGCGCCAGCAGCCAAGTGGGAGGGATCCCCTCCGAGCAGTACTTC. Protein: CASSQVGGIPSEQYF.

The chain carries TRBV27 and TRBJ2-4; D is possibly TRBD2 (7 bases). V lost 6 bases and J lost 3, with 15 bases in between. Germline V gives CDR1 MNHEY, CDR2 SMNVEV (reference sequence). This CDR3 has 15 residues. CDR3 sequence: CASRGQGGGKNIQYF. The CDR3 DNA is TGTGCCAGCAGGGGGCAGGGAGGGGGCAAAAACATTCAGTACTTC.

The chain joins TRBV7-9 to TRBJ1-1; 9 positions agree with TRBD1. Germline V gene lookup returns CDR1 SEHNR and CDR2 FQNEAQ (reference sequence). The V and J ends lost 3 bases and 1 base, in that order; junction bases with no gene match: 12. The CDR3 spans 18 residues. CDR3 amino acids: CASSLTVLTGGSNTEAFF. Here the CDR3 DNA reads TGTGCCAGCAGCTTGACGGTTTTGACAGGGGGATCGAACACTGAAGCTTTCTTT. Full variable domain (remainder filled in from reference TRBV7-9 and TRBJ1-1): DTGVSQNPRHKITKRGQNVTFRCDPISEHNRLYWYRQTLGQGPEFLTYFQNEAQLEKSRLLSDRFSAERPKGSFSTLEIQRTEQGDSAMYLCASSLTVLTGGSNTEAFFGQGTRLTVV.

The chain is built from TRBV29-1 and TRBJ1-2, with a weak D call TRBD1 (5 bases). The CDR3 extends over 13 amino acids. Between the trimmed V and J ends, which lost 3 bases and 7 bases, there was a span of 15 bases. Germline CDR1 is SQVTM and CDR2 is ANQGSEA. The CDR3 is CSVEGLAGFGYTF. The CDR3 coding sequence is TGCAGCGTTGAGGGGTTGGCAGGGTTTGGCTACACCTTC. Supplemented by reference TRBV29-1 and TRBJ1-2, the full variable domain reads SAVISQKPSRDICQRGTSLTIQCQVDSQVTMMFWYRQQPGQSLTLIATANQGSEATYESGFVIDKFPISRPNLTFSTLTVSNMSPEDSSIYLCSVEGLAGFGYTFGSGTRLTVV.

The chain links TRBV27 to TRBJ2-3; no reliable D call. Between the trimmed V and J ends, which lost 5 bases and 1 base, there was a span of 10 bases. The CDR3 sequence is 14 residues long. Germline V CDR1 and CDR2: MNHEY, SMNVEV (reference sequence). CDR3 coding DNA: TGTGCCAGCAGTCTTCTTGTTGGCACAGATACGCAGTATTTT. Protein product: CASSLLVGTDTQYF.

The gene calls are TRBV19 and TRBJ2-3; D ambiguous. The CDR3 sequence is 11 residues long. Germline-derived CDR1 and CDR2 are LNHDA and SQIVND (reference sequence). V was pared by 3 bases and J by 2 bases, with 0 bases between. CDR3 residues: CASSITDTQYF. In nucleotides, the CDR3 is TGTGCCAGTAGTATCACAGATACGCAGTATTTT.

The chain couples TRBV5-1 to TRBJ1-2; no reliable D call. This CDR3 spans 15 amino acids. Germline CDR1 reads SGHRS; CDR2 reads YFSETQ. The V end lost 0 bases, the J end lost 1 base, and 10 bases lay between the germline ends. Here the CDR3 DNA reads TGCGCCAGCAGCTTGGGGTGGAGGGATAACTATGGCTACACCTTC. It yields the protein CASSLGWRDNYGYTF.

The V gene is TRBV4-1, the J gene TRBJ2-5, with TRBD2 as a possible D gene (5 bases). With 4 bases removed from V and 8 bases from J, the gap between germline ends came to 14 bases. Germline V gene data show CDR1 as MGHRA and CDR2 as YSYEKL. The CDR3 runs to 13 residues. The CDR3 DNA reads TGCGCCAGCAGCCCGCCCGGGGAGAGAACCCAGTACTTC. As protein: CASSPPGERTQYF.

The chain recombines TRBV27 with TRBJ2-7; D is unresolved. Germline V CDR1 and CDR2: MNHEY, SMNVEV (reference sequence). The CDR3 is made up of 16 amino acids. The V and J ends lost 6 bases and 4 bases respectively, with 22 bases between them. CDR3 sequence reads: CASRPVLGSEFYEQYF. CDR3 sequence (DNA): TGTGCCAGCAGACCCGTGCTTGGGTCGGAATTTTACGAGCAGTACTTC.

CDR3 sequence: CASSLTGFYEQYF. Written as DNA, the CDR3 is TGTGCCAGCAGTTTGACAGGGTTCTACGAGCAGTACTTC. The chain employs TRBV27 and TRBJ2-7; 7 bases map to TRBD1. This CDR3 is 13 amino acids long. Looked up from germline, CDR1 is MNHEY and CDR2 is SMNVEV (reference sequence). V shed 3 bases, J shed 3 bases, and the junction held 2 bases outside the gene matches.

The rearrangement links TRBV27 to TRBJ1-1; D is ambiguous. Per germline, CDR1 MNHEY and CDR2 SMNVEV (reference sequence). The CDR3 contains 13 residues. The V end was cut by 0 bases, the J end by 2 bases, with 4 bases between. CDR3 DNA sequence: TGTGCCAGCAGTTTATCGGCCAACACTGAAGCTTTCTTT. Translated, it gives CASSLSANTEAFF.

This chain uses TRBV4-2 with TRBJ2-1; the match to TRBD1 covers 9 bases. CDR3 length: 17 residues. The germline gives CDR1 LGHNA, CDR2 YNFKEQ. The junction had 4 bases not matched to a gene; V was cut back by 0 bases and J by 1 base. CDR3 bases: TGTGCCAGCAGCCAAGATCAACAGGGGGCGTCCTACAATGAGCAGTTCTTC. It specifies CASSQDQQGASYNEQFF.

The chain uses TRBV7-3 and TRBJ2-5; D may be TRBD1 (6 bases). Germline V lookup: CDR1 SGHTA, CDR2 FQGTGA. V shed 5 bases and J shed 7 bases, with 17 bases lying between them. The CDR3 runs to 14 residues. DNA of the CDR3: TGTGCCAGCAGCACAACAGGGTACCCTGGGACCCAGTACTTC. This codes for CASSTTGYPGTQYF.